Listed below are T cell receptor beta chains from one sample, sequenced in a study of blood T cell repertoires in COVID-19. The table came from immunoSEQ multiplex PCR; TCRdb's copy has only in-frame clones and leaves some out. The sample yields around 260,000 clones, around nine tenths seen once. The source material was peripheral blood. The receptors derive from a woman in her 70s with COVID-19, enrolled during active disease. Both conserved end residues are part of each CDR3. D genes are given only for firm matches. Clone size is not always given. Where it is, it says once, few, many or a class for expanded clones.

cdr3_nt	cdr3_aa	v_call	d_call	clone_size	j_call
TGTGCCAGCAGAGCTTGGCCAACGGGGGATGAGCAGTTCTTC	CASRAWPTGDEQFF	TRBV6-5	-	-	TRBJ2-1
TGTGCCAGCAGTTACGCTGGGACAGGGAATTCACCCCTCCACTTT	CASSYAGTGNSPLHF	TRBV6-2/TRBV6-3	TRBD1	-	TRBJ1-6
TGTGCCAGCAGCTTAGAGAGGGACAGGGTCCATCAGCCCCAGCATTTT	CASSLERDRVHQPQHF	TRBV7-9	TRBD1	-	TRBJ1-5
TGCAGCGAAGGACTAGCAATGCGGAAGGTCTACGAGCAGTACTTC	CSEGLAMRKVYEQYF	TRBV29-1	TRBD2	-	TRBJ2-7
TGTGCCAGCAGCCAACCTCGGGGGTATACGCAGTATTTT	CASSQPRGYTQYF	TRBV11-3	-	few	TRBJ2-3
TGCGCCAGCCGGTCCTCCTACGAGCAGTACTTC	CASRSSYEQYF	TRBV5-1	-	once	TRBJ2-7
TGTGCCAGCAGCCGACCGCAGGGGGCATCCTACGAGCAGTACTTC	CASSRPQGASYEQYF	TRBV28	TRBD1	-	TRBJ2-7
TGTGCCATCAGTGCGGACAGGGGTGGTCAGCCCCAGCATTTT	CAISADRGGQPQHF	TRBV10-3	TRBD1	-	TRBJ1-5
TGTGCCAGCAGCTTGGAGGACTTGCCCTCCTACGAGCAGTACTTC	CASSLEDLPSYEQYF	TRBV5-8	-	-	TRBJ2-7
TGCGCCAGCAGCCAAGCCCAGGCTGGAGGGACCCAGTACTTC	CASSQAQAGGTQYF	TRBV4-3	-	-	TRBJ2-5
TGTGCCAGCAGCGTAGGACACGCTAATTCACCCCTCCACTTT	CASSVGHANSPLHF	TRBV9	-	-	TRBJ1-6
TGTGCCAGCAGCCAACAAAAAACCGCGGGAAATAATTCACCCCTCCACTTT	CASSQQKTAGNNSPLHF	TRBV14	-	-	TRBJ1-6
TGTGCCAGCAGCCCCACCCCCCGAGATTCACCCCTCCACTTT	CASSPTPRDSPLHF	TRBV9	-	-	TRBJ1-6
TGTGCCAGCTCACCTTCCGGAGATACGCAGTATTTT	CASSPSGDTQYF	TRBV18	-	-	TRBJ2-3
TGTGCCAGCAGCTTAGTTGGGGGGAATGCCTATGGCTACACCTTC	CASSLVGGNAYGYTF	TRBV7-2	-	-	TRBJ1-2
TGTGCCAGCAGCTCGACAGCCCATTCACCCCTCCACTTT	CASSSTAHSPLHF	TRBV7-3	-	-	TRBJ1-6
TGTGCCAGCAGTCCTCGGACAGGCAACACTGAAGCTTTCTTT	CASSPRTGNTEAFF	TRBV7-2	TRBD1	-	TRBJ1-1
TGTGCCAGCTCAAAAATCCGCAGCAGGGACGGGGGTGAAGCTTTCTTT	CASSKIRSRDGGEAFF	TRBV18	-	-	TRBJ1-1
TGTGCCAGCAGCCAAGACCTACTAGCCACCGGGGAGCTGTTTTTT	CASSQDLLATGELFF	TRBV14	-	-	TRBJ2-2
TGTGCCAGCAGCTTTCGTTTAGGCGGAGCGGGGATGTACCAAGAGACCCAGTACTTC	CASSFRLGGAGMYQETQYF	TRBV11-3	TRBD2	once	TRBJ2-5
TGTGCCAGCAGTTACTACACGTCTAGCAATCAGCCCCAGCATTTT	CASSYYTSSNQPQHF	TRBV6-2/TRBV6-3	-	-	TRBJ1-5
TGTGCCAGCAGCCCGACTAGCGGGAGGGACTACGAGCAGTACTTC	CASSPTSGRDYEQYF	TRBV5-4	TRBD2	-	TRBJ2-7
TGTGCCAGCAGCCCCCTCGCCTACGAGCAGTACTTC	CASSPLAYEQYF	TRBV28	-	-	TRBJ2-7
TGTGCCTGGAGCCTCGGGCCAGGGTTGGAGACCCAGTACTTC	CAWSLGPGLETQYF	TRBV30	-	-	TRBJ2-5
TGTGCCAGCAGCTTATATGGGACAGGGGATCAAGAGACCCAGTACTTC	CASSLYGTGDQETQYF	TRBV7-3	TRBD1	-	TRBJ2-5
TGTGCCTGGAGACTTAGCGGGAGGGCCATCAATGAGCAGTTCTTC	CAWRLSGRAINEQFF	TRBV30	TRBD2	-	TRBJ2-1
TGCGCCAGCAGCCAAGATGTAGGGGGCGCAAATCAGCCCCAGCATTTT	CASSQDVGGANQPQHF	TRBV4-3	TRBD1	-	TRBJ1-5
TGTGCCAGCAGCGTTCGGGGGGCTGACAATGAGCAGTTCTTC	CASSVRGADNEQFF	TRBV9	-	-	TRBJ2-1
TGCGCCAGCAGCCAAGTGATGGGGCACACCGGGGAGCTGTTTTTT	CASSQVMGHTGELFF	TRBV4-3	-	-	TRBJ2-2
TGTGCCAGCAGCGCAGGAGGAAAAGGGCGCGACGAGCAGTACTTC	CASSAGGKGRDEQYF	TRBV7-2	-	-	TRBJ2-7
TGTGCTAGTGTTGGGGACACCTACGGAGCTAACTATGGCTACACCTTC	CASVGDTYGANYGYTF	TRBV12-5	-	-	TRBJ1-2
TGTGCCAGCAGCCACGAAAGCCCGGGACTAGCGGGAGACGAGACCCAGTACTTC	CASSHESPGLAGDETQYF	TRBV7-4	TRBD2	-	TRBJ2-5
TGTGCCAGTAGCAAAATCAGCGGACGATTGATAGAGCAGTACTTC	CASSKISGRLIEQYF	TRBV19	-	-	TRBJ2-7